This record covers a single TCR beta chain. The antigen is not known. The data are from a study of cytomegalovirus exposure and HLA in healthy donors. CDR1 is SGDLS and CDR2 is YYNGEE in the germline V gene. This CDR3 is built from 13 residues. With 3 bases removed from V and 5 bases from J, the gap between germline ends came to 11 bases. Findings and caveats of the study: More than 15,000 TCR beta sequences were associated with HLA alleles at 0.05 false discovery rate in a later analysis.

The study ran its PCR with 60 Vbeta and 13 Jbeta primers. Method: immunoSEQ multiplex PCR; TCRdb's copy keeps in-frame clones and lacks some. The sample has more than 130,000 clones; around 85% are singletons. The sequenced sample consisted of PBMCs. This sequence joins TRBV9 and TRBJ1-1; no clear D. This receptor was identified in a man aged 35 to 55 in good health and CMV-seropositive. CDR3 sequence: CASSEAGQTEAFF. The CDR3 bases are TGTGCCAGCAGCGAGGCGGGCCAGACTGAAGCTTTCTTT.